Presented here are 31 T cell receptor beta chains from one specimen sequenced in a study of T cell repertoires in cytomegalovirus infection. TCRdb fed the reads into MiXCR, producing one record per CDR3 protein. The sample includes about 740,000 distinct CDR3 sequences, approximately 40% seen only once; the top ten take 2.8%. What was sequenced was PBMCs. The receptors were gathered from a human donor in good health (CMV status not recorded). Some clones in this sample may be carry-over from other donors' samples.

Only one count was recorded for this clonotype. V is TRBV20-1 and J is TRBJ2-7; 8 bases are a match to TRBD2. CDR1 is DFQATT and CDR2 is SNEGSKA in the germline V gene (reference sequence). V shed 3 bases and J 0 bases; nucleotides not matched to a gene: 1. This CDR3 region has 13 residues. CDR3 sequence (DNA): TGCAGTGCTAGCGGGAGGGCCTCCTACGAGCAGTACTTC. It translates to CSASGRASYEQYF.

This clonotype occurred a few times. The chain couples TRBV27 to TRBJ2-7; tentative D call: TRBD1 (6 bases). V lost 4 bases to trimming and J lost 0 bases, with 13 bases between them. This CDR3 has 15 residues. Germline loops: CDR1 MNHEY, CDR2 SMNVEV (reference sequence). CDR3 protein: CASSSSRTVSYEQYF. CDR3 sequence (DNA): TGTGCCAGCAGTTCCTCACGGACAGTCTCCTACGAGCAGTACTTC.

CDR3 sequence: CATPASSGRVETQYF. In nucleotides, the CDR3 is TGTGCCACCCCGGCGAGTAGCGGGAGAGTAGAGACCCAGTACTTC. J is TRBJ2-5 and V is TRBV7-2, with TRBD2 matching 9 bases. J was trimmed by 4 bases and V by 10 bases; bases with no gene match: 13. Germline lookup yields CDR1 SGHTA and CDR2 FQGNSA. The CDR3 length is 15 residues.

This clonotype was seen more than once but under ten times. The CDR3 sequence is CASRTGDPPDQPQHF. Written as DNA, the CDR3 is TGTGCCAGCAGAACTGGGGACCCCCCGGACCAGCCCCAGCATTTT. V gene TRBV7-9 combines with J gene TRBJ1-5; tentative D call: TRBD1 (5 bases). Germline CDR1 reads SEHNR; CDR2 reads FQNEAQ (reference sequence). CDR3 length: 15 amino acids. Trimming removed 6 bases from V and 7 bases from J, with 19 bases in between.

The genes are TRBV7-9 and TRBJ2-7; no definite D call. There are 17 residues in the CDR3. Germline CDR1 reads SEHNR; CDR2 reads FQNEAQ (reference sequence). Trimming removed 1 base from V and 3 bases from J, with 19 bases in between. CDR3 sequence: CASSLVADIRRSYEQYF. Here the CDR3 DNA reads TGTGCCAGCAGCTTAGTGGCCGATATTAGAAGGAGCTACGAGCAGTACTTC.

CDR3 bases: TGTGCCAGCAGTTCCCCGGGACCCCGCTCCGAGCAGTACTTC. The encoded protein is CASSSPGPRSEQYF. The V call is TRBV28, the J call TRBJ2-7, with D perhaps TRBD1 or TRBD2 (5 bases each). Germline-derived CDR1 and CDR2 are MDHEN and SYDVKM. The V gene lost 4 bases and the J gene lost 6 bases, with 16 bases spanning the gap. The CDR3 loop spans 14 amino acids.

The gene calls are TRBV7-8 and TRBJ1-5; 12 nucleotides line up with TRBD1. CDR3 length: 16 amino acids. The germline V gene encodes CDR1 SGHVS and CDR2 FQNEAQ. Trimming removed 5 bases from V and 3 bases from J; junction bases left unmatched: 5. CDR3 sequence reads: CASSGGTGGPNQPQHF. The CDR3 nucleotides are TGTGCCAGCAGCGGGGGGACAGGGGGCCCCAATCAGCCCCAGCATTTT.

The rearrangement links TRBV6-5 to TRBJ1-5, with a tentative D call TRBD1 (5 bases). V lost 2 bases and J 5 bases, leaving 22 bases between the germline ends. Germline CDR1 reads MNHEY; CDR2 reads SVGAGI. There are 18 residues in the CDR3. CDR3 in amino acids: CASSYTRNSNRPDQPQHF. In DNA, the CDR3 is TGTGCCAGCAGTTACACCCGGAATTCGAACAGGCCAGATCAGCCCCAGCATTTT.

V is TRBV7-3 and J is TRBJ2-2; 9 bases line up with TRBD2. The V and J ends lost 5 bases and 4 bases, in that order; junction bases with no gene match: 20. Looked up from germline, CDR1 is SGHTA and CDR2 is FQGTGA. There are 20 residues in the CDR3. DNA of the CDR3: TGTGCCAGCAGCGCGGGGCCGGGACTAGCAAGTGGGGTTGGCACCGGGGAGCTGTTTTTT. Protein: CASSAGPGLASGVGTGELFF.

This clonotype was found a few times. J is TRBJ2-3 and V is TRBV6-1; 10 nucleotides line up with TRBD1. V lost 6 bases, J lost 4 bases, and 16 bases stayed unmatched. Germline V CDR1 and CDR2: MNHNS, SASEGT. The CDR3 totals 18 residues. CDR3 amino acids: CASSRRQGAFKSSDTQYF. CDR3 nucleotide sequence: TGTGCCAGCAGCCGTAGACAGGGGGCTTTCAAATCTTCAGATACGCAGTATTTT.

The chain combines TRBV15 with TRBJ1-5; 9 bases match TRBD1. Germline-derived CDR1 and CDR2 are LNHNV and YYDKDF (reference sequence). The CDR3 runs to 16 residues. V gave up 6 bases and J gave up 5 bases; unmatched junction bases: 11. CDR3 coding DNA: TGTGCCACCAGAAATGCGGGACAGGGAAGTTATCAGCCCCAGCATTTT. Residues: CATRNAGQGSYQPQHF.

In regard to this clonotype: Given a much more abundant clone one base away, this may be a read error. The CDR3 end shows no conserved phenylalanine or tryptophan, and so a read error is likely. J is TRBJ2-7 and V is TRBV28; D is tentatively TRBD1 or TRBD2 (5 bases each). V lost 7 bases, J lost 2 bases, and 18 bases lay in between. CDR1 is MDHEN and CDR2 is SYDVKM in the germline V gene. The CDR3 spans 15 residues. The CDR3 nucleotides are TGTGCCAGCACCCCGGCCGGGACGGGGACCTACGAGCAGTACTTA. Translating it yields CASTPAGTGTYEQYL.

This rearrangement joins TRBV11-2 to TRBJ2-7, with TRBD2 identical over 12 bases. CDR3 length equals 15 residues. Germline values: CDR1 SGHAT, CDR2 FQNNGV. Trimming took 5 bases from V and 6 from J; bases not matched to a gene: 8. Here the CDR3 DNA reads TGTGCCAGCAGCCAAACGACTAGCGGGAGTGTCGAGCAGTACTTC. It specifies CASSQTTSGSVEQYF.

Points on this clonotype: A read error may produce the germline difference seen at one junction end. This chain links TRBV7-8 with TRBJ2-1; no reliable D call. Germline CDR1 and CDR2: SGHVS and FQNEAQ. This CDR3 spans 12 amino acids. CDR3 sequence (DNA): TGTGCCAGCAGCTTAGCGCTTGGTGATCATTGCTTC. The encoded protein is CASSLALGDHCF.

This clonotype was recorded only once. The chain combines TRBV5-6 with TRBJ1-2, with TRBD1 identical over 7 bases. Trimming took 4 bases from V and 8 from J; bases not matched to a gene: 8. The CDR3 is 13 residues long. Looked up from germline, CDR1 is SGHDT and CDR2 is YYEEEE. In DNA form, the CDR3 reads TGTGCCAGCAGCCCAACCGGACAGGTCGGCTACACCTTC. As protein: CASSPTGQVGYTF.

In this sample, this clonotype turned up many times. The chain carries TRBV28 and TRBJ1-1, with unresolved D. Trimming shortened V by 6 bases and J by 0 bases, and 8 bases separated the two germline ends. The CDR3 has 13 residues. CDR1 is MDHEN, CDR2 SYDVKM, per germline. The chain's CDR3 is CASRSPVNTEAFF. The DNA of the CDR3 is TGTGCCAGCAGGAGTCCGGTGAACACTGAAGCTTTCTTT.

The chain uses TRBV20-1 and TRBJ2-1; TRBD2 agrees at 8 bases. This CDR3 has 15 residues. The germline V gene encodes CDR1 DFQATT and CDR2 SNEGSKA (reference sequence). Germline trimming cut 6 bases from V and 9 bases from J; bases unmatched to any gene: 16. The chain's CDR3 is CSARPKAGARVEQFF. For the CDR3, the DNA is TGCAGTGCAAGACCCAAAGCGGGAGCGAGGGTTGAGCAGTTCTTC.

This clonotype was picked up a small number of times. The chain carries TRBV7-9 and TRBJ2-3; maybe TRBD1 (6 bases). The CDR3 runs 19 residues. CDR1 is SEHNR and CDR2 is FQNEAQ in the germline V gene (reference sequence). V was pared by 4 bases and J by 2 bases, with 25 bases between. DNA of the CDR3: TGTGCCAGCAGCTCGTCTTCGACAGGAGTAAGGTCCCACACAGATACGCAGTATTTT. Encoded protein: CASSSSSTGVRSHTDTQYF.

This clonotype has only a few counts. J is TRBJ1-5 and V is TRBV4-1; perhaps TRBD1 as D (5 bases). Germline-derived CDR1 and CDR2 are MGHRA and YSYEKL. The ends were cut back, 8 bases at V and 3 bases at J, with 14 bases in the middle. This CDR3 contains 14 residues. The DNA for the CDR3 is TGCGCCAGCCGGGGACCGGGTGTCAATCAGCCCCAGCATTTT. It codes for CASRGPGVNQPQHF.

The V call is TRBV7-2, the J call TRBJ1-2; the D is unclear. Germline V gene lookup returns CDR1 SGHTA and CDR2 FQGNSA. The CDR3 is 14 amino acids. The V gene lost 2 bases and the J gene lost 4 bases, with 11 bases spanning the gap. The CDR3 DNA reads TGTGCCAGCAGCTTATCGTCACAGAGCTATGGCTACACCTTC. Residues: CASSLSSQSYGYTF.

About this clonotype: The final CDR3 position lacks the conserved phenylalanine or tryptophan, pointing to a likely read error. The chain employs TRBV7-8 and TRBJ2-1; D might be TRBD1 (5 bases). V was clipped by 7 bases and J by 2 bases, with 15 bases between them. This CDR3 comprises 15 residues. The V gene's germline CDR1 is SGHVS and CDR2 FQNEAQ. CDR3 residues: CASTFTQQAYNEQFL. The CDR3 DNA reads TGTGCCAGCACCTTCACCCAACAGGCCTACAATGAGCAGTTCTTA.

Comment on this clonotype: The conserved final phenylalanine or tryptophan is absent from the CDR3, which likely points to a read error. The rearrangement links TRBV7-6 to TRBJ2-7, with 7 bases that match TRBD1. Germline CDR1 is SGHVS and CDR2 is FNYEAQ. This CDR3 region has 14 residues. V trimming: 5 bases; J trimming: 2 bases; junction bases outside the gene matches: 6. The CDR3 sequence is CASSRGTDAYEQYL. Written as DNA, the CDR3 is TGTGCCAGCAGCCGAGGGACAGACGCCTACGAGCAGTACTTA.

This clonotype was found a few times. The chain uses TRBV7-6 and TRBJ2-3; D is undetermined. CDR1 and CDR2 from the germline V gene are SGHVS and FNYEAQ. Trimming removed 1 base from V and 1 base from J, with 18 bases in between. This CDR3 comprises 18 residues. The CDR3 region has the DNA TGTGCCAGCAGCTTAGACCTTTTAGGCGGCGCGGGCACAGATACGCAGTATTTT. Its protein is CASSLDLLGGAGTDTQYF.

The CDR3 region is CAISEGQGRAQYF. The CDR3 region has the DNA TGTGCCATCAGTGAGGGACAGGGTAGGGCCCAGTACTTC. The chain has TRBV10-3 and TRBJ2-5, with 8 bases fitting TRBD1. Trimming at V came to 2 bases and at J to 9 bases, leaving 5 bases not matched to a gene. The CDR3 totals 13 residues. Germline V gene lookup returns CDR1 ENHRY and CDR2 SYGVKD.

This clonotype came up once. The J gene is TRBJ2-7, the V gene TRBV4-2; possibly TRBD1 or TRBD2 for D (5 bases each). Between the trimmed V and J ends, which lost 0 bases and 9 bases, there was a span of 18 bases. The germline V gene has CDR1 LGHNA and CDR2 YNFKEQ. The CDR3 runs to 15 residues. Here the CDR3 reads CASSQESGSPRGQYF. As DNA, the CDR3 is TGTGCCAGCAGCCAAGAGAGCGGTAGCCCAAGGGGGCAGTACTTC.

This clonotype was recorded at least ten times. V usage is TRBV25-1 and J usage is TRBJ1-2; tentatively, D is TRBD1 (6 bases). CDR3 length: 17 amino acids. The V and J ends lost 2 bases and 5 bases respectively, with 21 bases between them. The germline V gene encodes CDR1 MGHDK and CDR2 SYGVNS. The CDR3 region has the DNA TGTGCCAGCAGTGAACTCAACAGGGAGGAGGTGGATTATGGCTACACCTTC. Residues: CASSELNREEVDYGYTF.

This clonotype was counted between two and nine times. The chain combines TRBV28 with TRBJ2-7; 8 nucleotides align to TRBD2. J was trimmed by 12 bases and V by 5 bases; bases with no gene match: 9. CDR1 and CDR2 (germline): MDHEN, SYDVKM. This CDR3 has 12 amino acids. CDR3 coding DNA: TGTGCCAGCAGTAGAACCCAGCGGGAGTTGTACTTC. Translated, it gives CASSRTQRELYF.

J is TRBJ1-1 and V is TRBV27, with D uncertain. From germline, CDR1 is MNHEY and CDR2 SMNVEV (reference sequence). V gave up 6 bases and J gave up 4 bases, with 15 bases separating them. The CDR3 length is 14 residues. The CDR3 coding sequence is TGTGCCAGCAGCCCCCTCGGCGGAGTCACTGAAGCTTTCTTT. Residues: CASSPLGGVTEAFF.

V usage is TRBV11-2 and J usage is TRBJ2-1, with D possibly TRBD2 on 6 matching bases. The CDR3 is made up of 16 amino acids. Trimming took 5 bases from V and 6 from J, leaving 20 bases between them. In germline, CDR1 is SGHAT, CDR2 FQNNGV. The CDR3, as DNA: TGTGCCAGCAGCGTCGGGAGATGGGATCGCGGCAATGAGCAGTTCTTC. Its protein product is CASSVGRWDRGNEQFF.

The V and J genes are TRBV20-1 and TRBJ2-5, with 11 bases lining up with TRBD2. This CDR3 spans 14 amino acids. Germline CDR1 DFQATT, CDR2 SNEGSKA (reference sequence). V lost 6 bases and J lost 3; bases outside the gene matches: 6. CDR3: CSATPGLAEETQYF. CDR3 nucleotide sequence: TGCAGTGCCACTCCGGGACTAGCGGAAGAGACCCAGTACTTC.

This clonotype came up a few times. The chain combines TRBV4-1 with TRBJ1-5; D is undetermined. CDR3 length: 14 residues. Deletions cut 0 bases from V and 4 bases from J, with 7 bases between. Germline V gives CDR1 MGHRA, CDR2 YSYEKL. The CDR3 protein is CASSQESGNQPQHF. In nucleotides, the CDR3 is TGCGCCAGCAGCCAAGAATCGGGGAATCAGCCCCAGCATTTT.